A selection of T cell receptor beta chains follows, all from one sample in a study of patients and donors after allogeneic stem cell transplantation. MiXCR was run by TCRdb on the RT-PCR reads, yielding one entry per CDR3 protein. The table shows roughly 960,000 distinct CDR3 sequences, with roughly 17% occurring only once. Specimen: blood, either unsorted or a sorted T cell fraction (not recorded which). Receptors originate from a human donor who was either an allogeneic HSCT recipient or a stem cell or donor lymphocyte infusion donor (not recorded which). It is not recorded whose cells these are; they may come from a transplant donor. CDR3s include the opening cysteine and the closing phenylalanine or tryptophan. A D gene is named only where the DNA matches it firmly. Only part of the rows carry a size: once, few, many, or a class if the clone is expanded.

clone size,D gene,J gene,V gene,CDR3 DNA,CDR3 protein
many,NA,TRBJ1-2,TRBV28,TGTGCCAGCAGCTTCCGGGGGGTTGATGGCTACACCTTC,CASSFRGVDGYTF
NA,NA,TRBJ1-4,TRBV6-5,TGTGCCAGCAGTTTCGGACAGCGACGAAATAATGAAAAACTGTTTTTT,CASSFGQRRNNEKLFF
NA,TRBD2,TRBJ2-5,TRBV20-1,TGCAGTGCTAGGCGGGGAGCGGGGGCTCGGGAGACCCAGTACTTC,CSARRGAGARETQYF
NA,NA,TRBJ2-5,TRBV7-8,TGTGCCAGCAGCTTGGACGGGACGTACCAAGAGACCCAGTACTTC,CASSLDGTYQETQYF
NA,TRBD1,TRBJ1-4,TRBV11-2,TGTGCCAGCAGCGGGACAGGGGTTGCAACTAATGAAAAACTGTTTTTT,CASSGTGVATNEKLFF
few,NA,TRBJ2-3,TRBV9,TGTGCCAGCAGCGTAGGGGCTAGCTCGGAGACAGATACGCAGTATTTT,CASSVGASSETDTQYF
many,NA,TRBJ1-2,TRBV29-1,TGCAGCGTTGAAGTCGGTCAGGGCGGGGGCTACACCTTC,CSVEVGQGGGYTF
NA,NA,TRBJ2-1,TRBV20-1,TGCAGTGCTAGTCTAGCAGCCGCCGGGCAGTTCTTC,CSASLAAAGQFF
few,NA,TRBJ2-3,TRBV12-3/TRBV12-4,TGTGCCAGCAGTTTACTAGTTCCTACGCAGTATTTT,CASSLLVPTQYF
NA,NA,TRBJ1-4,TRBV20-1,TGCAGCGCCGGGACTGCAACTAATGAAAAACTGTTTTTT,CSAGTATNEKLFF
NA,NA,TRBJ1-1,TRBV6-2/TRBV6-3,TGTGCCAGCAGTTACTACGCAGCGAACACTGAAGCTTTCTTT,CASSYYAANTEAFF
NA,TRBD1,TRBJ2-7,TRBV12-3/TRBV12-4,TGTGCCAGCAGTTTCGTGGACAGGGGTATCTACGAGCAGTACTTC,CASSFVDRGIYEQYF
few,NA,TRBJ1-6,TRBV2,TGTGCCAGCAGTGAAAACGGGGCGAGGTCACCCCTCCACTTT,CASSENGARSPLHF
NA,NA,TRBJ2-6,TRBV6-5,TGTGCCAGCAGTTACACGGGGAACGGGGCCAACGTCCTGACTTTC,CASSYTGNGANVLTF
NA,TRBD1,TRBJ1-2,TRBV6-1,TGTGCCAGCAGCCCTGTTCCCAGGGGGCAGTCTAACTATGGCTACACCTTC,CASSPVPRGQSNYGYTF
NA,NA,TRBJ2-7,TRBV27,TGTGCCAGCAGTTTATCGCCCGAGGCCTACGAGCAGTACTTC,CASSLSPEAYEQYF
few,NA,TRBJ1-3,TRBV12-3/TRBV12-4,TGTGCCAGCAGTTTCTCACAGGGTAGAAACACCATATATTTT,CASSFSQGRNTIYF
many,NA,TRBJ2-7,TRBV12-3/TRBV12-4,TGTGCCAGCAGTTTAAGGCTGCGCTCCTACGAGCAGTACTTC,CASSLRLRSYEQYF
many,NA,TRBJ2-7,TRBV20-1,TGCAGTGCTAGAGATTTGCTTTTAGTACCCTACGAGCAGTACTTC,CSARDLLLVPYEQYF
few,NA,TRBJ2-3,TRBV10-3,TGTGCCATCGCAGCGAACACAGATACGCAGTATTTT,CAIAANTDTQYF
NA,TRBD1,TRBJ1-5,TRBV20-1,TGCAGTGCCGAGAGGCGGTGGGACAGGGGTGATCAGCCCCAGCATTTT,CSAERRWDRGDQPQHF
few,TRBD1,TRBJ2-7,TRBV24-1,TGTGCCGTCGGGGACGCAGGGACAGGACACTACGAGCAGTACTTC,CAVGDAGTGHYEQYF
few,NA,TRBJ2-2,TRBV15,TGTGCCACCAGCAGAGAGGACACCTATGCGAACACCGGGGAGCTGTTTTTT,CATSREDTYANTGELFF
few,NA,TRBJ2-1,TRBV6-1,TGTGCCAGCAGGGCAGGGTTTTGGTACAATGAGCAGTTCTTC,CASRAGFWYNEQFF
NA,TRBD2,TRBJ2-1,TRBV7-9,TGTGCCAGCAGTCGTATGAGACTAGCGGGAGATGAGCAGTTCTTC,CASSRMRLAGDEQFF
NA,NA,TRBJ1-2,TRBV12-3/TRBV12-4,TGTGCCAGCAGTTTGGCTTTGGGCTACACCTTC,CASSLALGYTF
few,NA,TRBJ2-2,TRBV7-3,TGTGCCAGCAGCTCCCGTAGCGGGAACACCGGGGAGCTGTTTTTT,CASSSRSGNTGELFF